These T cell receptor beta chains were read from a single sample in a study of vaccination and CD4 T cells after COVID-19. TCRdb reanalysed the PCR reads using MiXCR and keeps one entry per CDR3 protein. Here the sample spans more than 9,500 distinct CDR3 sequences, 35% to 40% being singletons. What these receptors recognize is not known. Sequencing input: CD4+ T cells from blood, cultured in vitro. Receptor source: a human donor in good health. CDR3s include the opening cysteine and the closing phenylalanine or tryptophan. The D gene is left open where the match is weak. Some rows mark clone size as missing; the rest say once, few, many or name a class of expanded clone.

CDR3	DNA	V	J	D	size
CASSGGGLSYEQYF	TGTGCCAGCAGCGGCGGCGGGCTCTCCTACGAGCAGTACTTC	TRBV6-1	TRBJ2-7	.	few
CATSMRGATNEKLFF	TGTGCCACCAGCATGAGGGGGGCAACTAATGAAAAACTGTTTTTT	TRBV15	TRBJ1-4	.	.
CSAPGWGNEQFF	TGCAGTGCTCCGGGCTGGGGCAATGAGCAGTTCTTC	TRBV20-1	TRBJ2-1	.	.
CASRRDTSGKGDEQFF	TGCGCCAGCAGGAGGGACACTAGCGGGAAGGGGGATGAGCAGTTCTTC	TRBV10-1	TRBJ2-1	TRBD2	.
CASSPWTGPHQETQYF	TGTGCCAGCAGTCCGTGGACAGGGCCCCACCAAGAGACCCAGTACTTC	TRBV28	TRBJ2-5	TRBD1	.
CASSGLREKSYEQYF	TGTGCCAGCAGTGGGCTCCGGGAGAAGTCCTACGAGCAGTACTTC	TRBV6-1	TRBJ2-7	.	.
CATSDSDREGGYTF	TGTGCCACCAGTGACTCGGACAGGGAGGGTGGCTACACCTTC	TRBV24-1	TRBJ1-2	TRBD1	few
CASWDRRSYQPQHF	TGTGCCAGCTGGGACAGGCGTTCTTATCAGCCCCAGCATTTT	TRBV6-1	TRBJ1-5	TRBD1	.
CASMAGTSFSNEQFF	TGTGCCAGCATGGCCGGGACTAGCTTCTCCAATGAGCAGTTCTTC	TRBV6-1	TRBJ2-1	TRBD2	.
CAISWGVGQETQYF	TGTGCCATCAGTTGGGGGGTTGGCCAAGAGACCCAGTACTTC	TRBV10-3	TRBJ2-5	.	few
CASSLGGLAQETQYF	TGTGCCAGCAGCTTAGGGGGACTAGCCCAAGAGACCCAGTACTTC	TRBV11-2	TRBJ2-5	TRBD2	.
CSASQIAYYEQYF	TGCAGTGCTAGCCAAATTGCCTACTACGAGCAGTACTTC	TRBV20-1	TRBJ2-7	.	few
CASKGIGGTSYEQYF	TGTGCCAGCAAAGGGATCGGAGGGACCTCCTACGAGCAGTACTTC	TRBV6-2/TRBV6-3	TRBJ2-7	.	once
CASSRTGTQYF	TGTGCCAGCAGTCGGACCGGTACGCAGTATTTT	TRBV12-3/TRBV12-4	TRBJ2-3	.	.
CATALGQDQPQHF	TGTGCCACAGCACTGGGACAGGATCAGCCCCAGCATTTT	TRBV15	TRBJ1-5	TRBD1	few
CSARERADTQYF	TGCAGTGCTAGAGAGCGGGCAGATACGCAGTATTTT	TRBV20-1	TRBJ2-3	.	few
CASSPLSMREFPDTQYF	TGTGCCAGCAGTCCCCTTTCCATGCGGGAGTTCCCAGATACGCAGTATTTT	TRBV6-1	TRBJ2-3	TRBD2	.
CSARDQETGGEKLFF	TGCAGTGCTAGAGATCAGGAGACAGGGGGTGAAAAACTGTTTTTT	TRBV20-1	TRBJ1-4	TRBD1	.
CASRPQTGGRNNEQFF	TGTGCCAGCAGGCCACAGACAGGGGGCAGAAACAATGAGCAGTTCTTC	TRBV11-2	TRBJ2-1	TRBD1	few
CSARVLGDTIYF	TGCAGTGCTAGAGTTCTGGGAGACACCATATATTTT	TRBV20-1	TRBJ1-3	.	few
CASSSASGTWGGQYF	TGTGCCAGCAGTTCGGCATCCGGGACTTGGGGCGGGCAGTACTTC	TRBV6-5	TRBJ2-7	.	few
CASSLQGQETQYF	TGTGCCAGTAGTCTACAGGGCCAAGAGACCCAGTACTTC	TRBV19	TRBJ2-5	.	few
CASSLWPRWYF	TGTGCCAGCAGTTTATGGCCCCGCTGGTACTTC	TRBV28	TRBJ2-7	.	few
CASSRATDNYGYTF	TGTGCCAGCAGCAGGGCGACAGACAACTATGGCTACACCTTC	TRBV21-1	TRBJ1-2	.	.
CASLDRGNSEQYF	TGTGCCAGCCTCGACAGGGGGAATAGCGAGCAGTACTTC	TRBV19	TRBJ2-7	TRBD1	.
CSAQPLGEETQYF	TGCAGTGCCCAGCCGTTGGGCGAGGAGACCCAGTACTTC	TRBV20-1	TRBJ2-5	.	few
CASSIPTAYGYTF	TGTGCCAGTAGTATACCCACAGCCTATGGCTACACCTTC	TRBV19	TRBJ1-2	.	.
CASSSPGQGYTGELFF	TGTGCCAGCAGTTCCCCGGGACAGGGGTACACCGGGGAGCTGTTTTTT	TRBV28	TRBJ2-2	TRBD1	.
CASSLKPGQGISPLHF	TGTGCCAGCAGTTTAAAACCGGGACAGGGGATTTCACCCCTCCACTTT	TRBV27	TRBJ1-6	TRBD1	.
CATSSKGGLAGGPGYNEQFF	TGTGCCACCAGCAGTAAGGGGGGACTAGCGGGAGGGCCCGGGTACAATGAGCAGTTCTTC	TRBV15	TRBJ2-1	TRBD2	once
CASSITSGRFRGTDTQYF	TGTGCCAGTAGCATCACTAGCGGGAGGTTTAGGGGCACAGATACGCAGTATTTT	TRBV19	TRBJ2-3	TRBD2	.
CASDGGRGHEQYF	TGTGCCAGCGATGGGGGGCGGGGGCACGAGCAGTACTTC	TRBV6-1	TRBJ2-7	.	.
CASSGTGVYSNQPQHF	TGTGCCAGCAGTGGGACAGGGGTTTATAGCAATCAGCCCCAGCATTTT	TRBV28	TRBJ1-5	TRBD1	few
CASRWLAEETQYF	TGTGCCAGCCGATGGCTAGCGGAAGAGACCCAGTACTTC	TRBV7-6	TRBJ2-5	TRBD2	few
CSARDLGQGTTTNEKLFF	TGCAGTGCTAGAGACCTTGGACAGGGGACGACAACTAATGAAAAACTGTTTTTT	TRBV20-1	TRBJ1-4	TRBD1	few
CATSPHNRTGGYGYTF	TGTGCCACCAGCCCACACAACCGGACAGGGGGATATGGCTACACCTTC	TRBV15	TRBJ1-2	TRBD1	medium-sized
CASSPGGNEQYF	TGTGCCTCGTCCCCGGGGGGTAACGAGCAGTACTTC	TRBV30	TRBJ2-7	TRBD2	few
CSAREQSHPRFGTQYF	TGCAGTGCTAGAGAGCAGAGCCATCCTCGGTTCGGTACGCAGTATTTT	TRBV20-1	TRBJ2-3	.	few
CASNEKGAGETQYF	TGTGCCAGCAACGAAAAAGGGGCAGGGGAGACCCAGTACTTC	TRBV7-9	TRBJ2-5	.	few
CASGWRETQYF	TGTGCCAGCGGGTGGCGAGAGACCCAGTACTTC	TRBV6-2/TRBV6-3	TRBJ2-5	.	.
CASRSLAGEDQPQHF	TGCGCCAGCAGGTCCCTCGCAGGGGAGGATCAGCCCCAGCATTTT	TRBV10-2	TRBJ1-5	.	.
CASSVTGGRNSPLHF	TGTGCCAGTAGTGTGACAGGGGGTCGTAATTCACCCCTCCACTTT	TRBV19	TRBJ1-6	TRBD1	.
CATRGQGTGTEAFF	TGTGCCACCCGAGGACAGGGTACGGGCACTGAAGCTTTCTTT	TRBV24-1	TRBJ1-1	TRBD1	.
CASSYMGVTSTEAFF	TGTGCCAGCAGCTATATGGGGGTCACTTCCACTGAAGCTTTCTTT	TRBV7-2	TRBJ1-1	.	.
CASSLPTGVTEAFF	TGTGCCAGCAGCCTCCCGACAGGGGTGACTGAAGCTTTCTTT	TRBV7-9	TRBJ1-1	TRBD1	.
CASSYSPASGIYNEQFF	TGTGCCAGCAGTTACTCTCCAGCTAGCGGGATTTACAATGAGCAGTTCTTC	TRBV6-2/TRBV6-3	TRBJ2-1	TRBD2	few
CASSLGIENSPLHF	TGTGCCAGCAGCTTAGGGATAGAGAACTCACCCCTCCACTTT	TRBV11-3	TRBJ1-6	.	.
CASSTGPWGTDTQYF	TGTGCCAGCAGCACCGGGCCTTGGGGCACAGATACGCAGTATTTT	TRBV7-9	TRBJ2-3	.	.
CATSRVSGSYEQYF	TGTGCCACCAGCAGAGTCAGCGGGAGTTACGAGCAGTACTTC	TRBV15	TRBJ2-7	TRBD2	.
CAWSRWGGVNTEAFF	TGTGCCTGGTCTCGGTGGGGCGGCGTAAACACTGAAGCTTTCTTT	TRBV30	TRBJ1-1	.	.
CSASRQGWTVEQFF	TGCAGTGCTAGCCGACAGGGGTGGACTGTTGAGCAGTTCTTC	TRBV20-1	TRBJ2-1	TRBD1	.
CASSFHETQYF	TGTGCCAGCAGCTTTCACGAGACCCAGTACTTC	TRBV11-2	TRBJ2-5	.	.
CSARSGQLYGYTF	TGCAGTGCTAGATCTGGACAGCTATATGGCTACACCTTC	TRBV20-1	TRBJ1-2	.	.
CATSDSGQVVQPQHF	TGTGCCACCAGTGACTCAGGACAGGTGGTACAGCCCCAGCATTTT	TRBV24-1	TRBJ1-5	TRBD1	.